The 4 T cell receptor beta chains given below trace back to one sample, sequenced in a study of blood T cells in healthy people across ages. Primers used in a second PCR of roughly 6 to 12 cycles were a sample-barcoded 5' primer and a J-beta primer mix. MiXCR, applied by TCRdb to the 5' RACE reads, yields one record per CDR3 protein. The sample yields 1.5 million or so distinct CDR3 sequences, approximately 40% seen once. The sequenced sample was blood. These receptors were obtained from a woman aged 18-35 years in good health.

The rearrangement links TRBV21-1 to TRBJ2-3; TRBD2 is taken as the D call from the table, unchecked against the DNA. TRBV21-1 is deemed a pseudogene. The CDR3 has 18 amino acids. The CDR3 nucleotides are TGTGCCAGCAGCAAACAAAACATTATAGCGGGGCCGCGGGATACGCAGTATTTT. The encoded protein is CASSKQNIIAGPRDTQYF.

The chain is built from TRBV20-1 and TRBJ1-1, with D unresolved. Germline V lookup: CDR1 DFQATT, CDR2 SNEGSKA (reference sequence). The CDR3 has 13 residues. Trimming left V 1 base short and J 0 bases short, with 6 bases between. The CDR3 loop is CSARGALNTEAFF. As DNA, the CDR3 is TGCAGTGCTAGAGGGGCTTTGAACACTGAAGCTTTCTTT.

This chain links TRBV7-9 with TRBJ2-1; D might be TRBD2 (6 bases). The CDR3 spans 14 residues. Per germline, CDR1 SEHNR and CDR2 FQNEAQ (reference sequence). V shed 5 bases and J shed 5 bases, with 13 bases lying between them. CDR3 in amino acids: CASSAGRTDNEQFF. DNA of the CDR3: TGTGCCAGCAGCGCGGGACGGACCGACAATGAGCAGTTCTTC.

This clonotype came up a few times. V and J are TRBV10-3 and TRBJ1-2; D possibly corresponds to TRBD1 (6 bases). CDR1 ENHRY and CDR2 SYGVKD come from the germline V gene. V gave up 8 bases and J gave up 6 bases, with 19 bases separating them. The CDR3 runs 14 residues. CDR3 amino acids: CAIQGDRDINGYTF. CDR3 coding DNA: TGTGCCATCCAAGGGGACCGGGACATTAATGGCTACACCTTC.